The source of this TCR beta chain is a study of T cell clonotyping in hematopoietic cell transplantation. Findings and caveats of the study: Higher Inverse Simpson Index values in graft donor and pretransplant recipient predicted broader posttransplant TCR diversity.

Comments on this clone: Its specificity is unknown. Germline and junction disagree at one end, which may indicate a read error.

In germline, CDR1 is MNHEY, CDR2 SVGAGI. This CDR3 has 15 residues. Assay: immunoSEQ multiplex PCR; the TCRdb copy retains only in-frame clones and omits some. The sample records about 2,200 clones, roughly 89% being singletons. The TCR originated in a man aged 35-49 years in good health. Some clones in this sample may be carry-over from other donors' samples. The chain is built from TRBV6-5 and TRBJ1-2; 7 bases align to TRBD1. The sample taken for sequencing was peripheral blood mononuclear cells. The CDR3 protein is CASSYSGSARGFPIF. The CDR3 DNA follows: TGTGCCAGCAGTTACTCGGGGTCAGCCAGGGGGTTTCCCATCTTC.